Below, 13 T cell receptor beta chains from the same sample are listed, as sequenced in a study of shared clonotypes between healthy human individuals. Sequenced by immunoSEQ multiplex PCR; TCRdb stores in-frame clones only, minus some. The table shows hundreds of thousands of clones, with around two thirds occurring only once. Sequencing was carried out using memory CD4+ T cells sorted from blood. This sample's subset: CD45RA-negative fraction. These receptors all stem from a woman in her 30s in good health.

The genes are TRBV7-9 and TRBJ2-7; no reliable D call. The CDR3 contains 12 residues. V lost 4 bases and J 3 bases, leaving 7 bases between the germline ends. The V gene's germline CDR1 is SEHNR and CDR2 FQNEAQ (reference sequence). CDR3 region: CASSSGDYEQYF. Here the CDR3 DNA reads TGTGCCAGCAGCTCCGGAGACTACGAGCAGTACTTC.

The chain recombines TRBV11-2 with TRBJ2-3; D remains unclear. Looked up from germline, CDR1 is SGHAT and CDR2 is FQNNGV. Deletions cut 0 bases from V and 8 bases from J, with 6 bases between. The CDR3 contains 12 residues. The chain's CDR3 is CASSLDHRTQYF. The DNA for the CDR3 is TGTGCCAGCAGCTTAGATCATCGTACGCAGTATTTT.

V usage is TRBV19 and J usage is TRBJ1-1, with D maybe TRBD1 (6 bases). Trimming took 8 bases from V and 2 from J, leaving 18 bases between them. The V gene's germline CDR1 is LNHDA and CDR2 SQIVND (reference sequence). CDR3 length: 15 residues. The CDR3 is CASHRTYRENTEAFF. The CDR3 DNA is TGTGCCAGTCACAGAACATACAGGGAAAACACTGAAGCTTTCTTT. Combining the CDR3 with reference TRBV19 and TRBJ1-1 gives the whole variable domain DGGITQSPKYLFRKEGQNVTLSCEQNLNHDAMYWYRQDPGQGLRLIYYSQIVNDFQKGDIAEGYSVSREKKESFPLTVTSAQKNPTAFYLCASHRTYRENTEAFFGQGTRLTVV.

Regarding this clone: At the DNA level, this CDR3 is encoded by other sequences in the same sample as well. CDR3 sequence (DNA): TGTGCCAGTAGTATAGAAACAGGGAGTCCCTACAATGAGCAGTTCTTC. It translates to CASSIETGSPYNEQFF. The V and J genes are TRBV19 and TRBJ2-1; a weak D match, TRBD1 (6 bases). Per germline, CDR1 LNHDA and CDR2 SQIVND (reference sequence). The CDR3 contains 16 residues. The germline V and J ends were trimmed by 0 bases and 2 bases, with 11 bases remaining between them.

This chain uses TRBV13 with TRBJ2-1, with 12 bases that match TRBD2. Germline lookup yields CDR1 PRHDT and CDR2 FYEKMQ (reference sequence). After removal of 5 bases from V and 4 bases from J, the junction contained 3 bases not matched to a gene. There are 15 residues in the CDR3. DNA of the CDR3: TGTGCCAGCAGCCCGGGACTAGCGGGTTACAATGAGCAGTTCTTC. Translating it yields CASSPGLAGYNEQFF.

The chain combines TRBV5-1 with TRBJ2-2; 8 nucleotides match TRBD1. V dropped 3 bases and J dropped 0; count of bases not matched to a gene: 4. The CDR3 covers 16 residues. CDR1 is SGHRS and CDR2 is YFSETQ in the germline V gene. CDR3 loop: CASSSAGQANTGELFF. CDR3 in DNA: TGCGCCAGCAGCTCGGCGGGACAGGCGAACACCGGGGAGCTGTTTTTT.

CDR3 residues: CASSPAGRGNEQFF. The CDR3, as DNA: TGTGCCAGCTCACCAGCGGGCCGGGGCAATGAGCAGTTCTTC. This sequence joins TRBV18 and TRBJ2-1; TRBD2 might be the D (5 bases). With 2 bases removed from V and 6 bases from J, the gap between germline ends came to 11 bases. CDR1 and CDR2 from the germline V gene are KGHSH and LQKENI. The length of the CDR3 is 14 residues.

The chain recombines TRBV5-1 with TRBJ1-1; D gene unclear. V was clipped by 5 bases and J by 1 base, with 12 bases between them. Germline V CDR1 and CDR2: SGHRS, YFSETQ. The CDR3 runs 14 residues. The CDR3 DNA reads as TGCGCCAGCAGAGGCGCCGGGGAGAACACTGAAGCTTTCTTT. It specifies CASRGAGENTEAFF.

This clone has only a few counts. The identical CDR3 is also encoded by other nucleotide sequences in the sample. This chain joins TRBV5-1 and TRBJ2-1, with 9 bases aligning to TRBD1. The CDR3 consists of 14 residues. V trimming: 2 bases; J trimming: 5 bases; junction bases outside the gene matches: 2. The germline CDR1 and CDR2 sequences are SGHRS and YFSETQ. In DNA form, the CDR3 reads TGCGCCAGCAGCTTAGGACAGGGGAACAATGAGCAGTTCTTC. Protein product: CASSLGQGNNEQFF.

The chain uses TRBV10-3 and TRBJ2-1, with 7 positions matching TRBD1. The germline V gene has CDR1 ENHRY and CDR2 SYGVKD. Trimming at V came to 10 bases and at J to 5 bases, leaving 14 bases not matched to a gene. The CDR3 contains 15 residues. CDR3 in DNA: TGTGCCACCGCACAAGGGACAGAGACGAACAATGAGCAGTTCTTC. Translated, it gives CATAQGTETNNEQFF.

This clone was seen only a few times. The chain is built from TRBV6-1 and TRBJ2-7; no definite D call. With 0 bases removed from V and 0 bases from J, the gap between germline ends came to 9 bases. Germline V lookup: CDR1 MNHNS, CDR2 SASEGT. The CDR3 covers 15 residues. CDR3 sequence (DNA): TGTGCCAGCAGTGAAGCGGTTGGCGCCTCCTACGAGCAGTACTTC. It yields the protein CASSEAVGASYEQYF.

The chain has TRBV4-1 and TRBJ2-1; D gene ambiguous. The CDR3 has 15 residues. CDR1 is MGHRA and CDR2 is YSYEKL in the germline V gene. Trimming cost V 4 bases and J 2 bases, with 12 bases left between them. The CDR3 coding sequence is TGCGCCAGCAGCCGATTAGGTGCAACCTACAATGAGCAGTTCTTC. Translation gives CASSRLGATYNEQFF.

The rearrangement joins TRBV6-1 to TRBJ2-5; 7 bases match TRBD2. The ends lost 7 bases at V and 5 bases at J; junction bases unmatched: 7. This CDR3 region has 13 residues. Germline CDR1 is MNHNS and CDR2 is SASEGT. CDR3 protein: CASKSGGGETQYF. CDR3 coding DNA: TGTGCCAGCAAGTCGGGAGGAGGGGAGACCCAGTACTTC.